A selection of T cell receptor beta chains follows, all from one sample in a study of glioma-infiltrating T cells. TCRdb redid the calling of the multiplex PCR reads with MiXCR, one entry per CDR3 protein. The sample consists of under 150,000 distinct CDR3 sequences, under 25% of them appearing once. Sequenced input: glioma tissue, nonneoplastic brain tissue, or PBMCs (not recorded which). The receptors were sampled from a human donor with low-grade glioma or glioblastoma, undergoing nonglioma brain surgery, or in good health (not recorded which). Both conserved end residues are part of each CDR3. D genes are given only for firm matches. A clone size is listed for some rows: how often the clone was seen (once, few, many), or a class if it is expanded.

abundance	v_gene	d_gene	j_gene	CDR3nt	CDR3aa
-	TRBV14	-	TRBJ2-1	TGTGCCAGCAGCCAAGAAGGGAATGGACAGCAGTTCTTC	CASSQEGNGQQFF
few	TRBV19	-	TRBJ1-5	TGTGCCAGTAGTATTCTACAGGATAGCAATCAGCCCCAGCATTTT	CASSILQDSNQPQHF
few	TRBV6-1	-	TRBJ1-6	TGTGCCATCAGTGAACGACAGAAAGATTCACCCCTCCACTTT	CAISERQKDSPLHF
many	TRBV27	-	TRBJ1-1	TGTGCCAGCGGGGAACAAGGGGGTTGGACGAACACTGAAGCTTTCTTT	CASGEQGGWTNTEAFF
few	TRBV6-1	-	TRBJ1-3	TGTGCCAGCTGGTCAGAGAACTCTGGAAACACCATATATTTT	CASWSENSGNTIYF
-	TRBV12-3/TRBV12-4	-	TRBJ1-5	TGTGCCAGCAGTTTTTGGACGTCCGGATGGGGCAATCAGCCCCAGCATTTT	CASSFWTSGWGNQPQHF
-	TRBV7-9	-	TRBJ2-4	TGTGCCAGCAAGACCTTCCTGGGACCACAGGAGGGCAAAAACATTCAGTACTTC	CASKTFLGPQEGKNIQYF
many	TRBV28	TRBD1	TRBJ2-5	TGTGCCAGCAGTGATAGGACAGGGACCCCCGAGACCCAGTACTTC	CASSDRTGTPETQYF
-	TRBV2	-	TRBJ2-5	TGTGCCAGCAGTGAAGCGCTTGGGATGGGAGAGACCCAGTACTTC	CASSEALGMGETQYF
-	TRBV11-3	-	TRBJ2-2	TGTGCCAGCAGCTTGATGGCCGGGGAGCTGTTTTTT	CASSLMAGELFF
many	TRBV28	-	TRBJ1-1	TGTGCCAGCAGTTCACTGCAGAACACTGAAGCTTTCTTT	CASSSLQNTEAFF
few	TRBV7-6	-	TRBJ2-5	TGTGCCAGCAGCCCAGGACAGTTGCAGACCCAGTACTTC	CASSPGQLQTQYF
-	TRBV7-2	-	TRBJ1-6	TGTGCCAGCAGCATCCGGGGACTGTTAGGGCCCCTCCACTTT	CASSIRGLLGPLHF
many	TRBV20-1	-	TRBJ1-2	TGCAGTGCTAGACCACCGGGGGGCTACTATGGCTACACCTTC	CSARPPGGYYGYTF
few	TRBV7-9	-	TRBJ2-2	TGTGCCAGCAGCTTAGGCATCGGGCCGAACACCGGGGAGCTGTTTTTT	CASSLGIGPNTGELFF
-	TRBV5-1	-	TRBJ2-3	TGCGCCAGCAGCTTGGTGGGGGGCATCACAGATACGCAGTATTTT	CASSLVGGITDTQYF
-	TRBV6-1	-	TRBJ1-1	TGTGCCAGCAGCTCCCCGGCAGGGGTTTTGAACACTGAAGCTTTCTTT	CASSSPAGVLNTEAFF
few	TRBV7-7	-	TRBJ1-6	TGTGCTAGCAGCCCTGGACCGTATAATTCACCCCTCCACTTT	CASSPGPYNSPLHF
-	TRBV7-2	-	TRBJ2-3	TGTGCCAGCAGCTTAGGCAAGGGCACAGATACGCAGTATTTT	CASSLGKGTDTQYF
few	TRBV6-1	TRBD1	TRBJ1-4	TGTGCCAGCAGTCAAGACAGGGTTGAAAAACTGTTTTTT	CASSQDRVEKLFF
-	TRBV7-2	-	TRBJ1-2	TGTGCCAGCACCTTACAGGAAACTAACTATGGCTACACCTTC	CASTLQETNYGYTF
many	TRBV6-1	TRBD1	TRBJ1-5	TGTGCCAGCACCCGGACAGGGGGTGGTACTAGCAATCAGCCCCAGCATTTT	CASTRTGGGTSNQPQHF
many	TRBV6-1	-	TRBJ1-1	TGTGCCAGCCCGCCCACAGGGATGAACACTGAAGCTTTCTTT	CASPPTGMNTEAFF
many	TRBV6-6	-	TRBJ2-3	TGTGCCAGCAGTTACGGGTTGCGGGGGCTTAGCACAGATACGCAGTATTTT	CASSYGLRGLSTDTQYF
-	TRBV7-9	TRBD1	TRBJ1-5	TGTGCCAGCAGCTTAGGGACAGGGGGGTTCAATCAGCCCCAGCATTTT	CASSLGTGGFNQPQHF
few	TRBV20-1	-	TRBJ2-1	TGCAGTGCTCCCCACGGGGGGCCTCACAATGAGCAGTTCTTC	CSAPHGGPHNEQFF